This TCR beta chain was profiled in a study of early T cells in non-severe SARS-CoV-2 infection. Individual cDNA molecules were tagged with unique molecular identifiers. TCRdb independently ran MiXCR on the 5' RACE reads; one entry per CDR3 protein. Seen here are tens of thousands of distinct CDR3 sequences, more than 10% observed once, and the top ten hold 4% to 5%. This CDR3 has 14 amino acids. Trimming took off 2 bases at V and 2 bases at J, with 4 bases between the two ends. Germline V CDR1 and CDR2: SGHVS, FQNEAQ. The TCR sequence derives from an adult who was a healthcare worker with PCR-confirmed SARS-CoV-2 infection or an uninfected control (not recorded which). The chain links TRBV7-8 to TRBJ2-6; D remains ambiguous. What was sequenced was whole blood. For the CDR3, the DNA is TGTGCCAGCAGCTTACCGCCTGGGGCCAACGTCCTGACTTTC. This sequence encodes CASSLPPGANVLTF.